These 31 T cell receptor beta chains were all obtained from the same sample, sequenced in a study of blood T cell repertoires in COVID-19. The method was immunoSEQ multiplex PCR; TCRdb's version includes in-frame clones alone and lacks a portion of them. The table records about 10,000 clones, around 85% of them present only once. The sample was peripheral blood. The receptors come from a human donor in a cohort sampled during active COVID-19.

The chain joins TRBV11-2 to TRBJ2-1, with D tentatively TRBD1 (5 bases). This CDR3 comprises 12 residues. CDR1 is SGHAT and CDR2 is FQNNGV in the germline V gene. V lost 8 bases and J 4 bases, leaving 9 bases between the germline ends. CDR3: CASRRGYNEQFF. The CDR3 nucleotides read TGTGCCAGCCGAAGGGGATACAATGAGCAGTTCTTC.

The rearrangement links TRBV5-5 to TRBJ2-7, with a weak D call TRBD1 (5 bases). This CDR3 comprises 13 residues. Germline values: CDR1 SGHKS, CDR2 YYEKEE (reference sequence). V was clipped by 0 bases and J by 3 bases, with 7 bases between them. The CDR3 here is CASSLARVYEQYF. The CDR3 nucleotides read TGTGCCAGCAGCTTGGCCAGGGTCTACGAGCAGTACTTC.

CDR3: CASSSHRGDKYEQYF. DNA for the CDR3: TGTGCCAGCAGCTCCCACAGGGGGGACAAGTACGAGCAGTACTTC. The chain links TRBV7-8 to TRBJ2-7, with 8 bases fitting TRBD1. The CDR3 consists of 15 residues. Unmatched junction bases numbered 9, after V lost 4 bases and J lost 4 bases. Germline values: CDR1 SGHVS, CDR2 FQNEAQ.

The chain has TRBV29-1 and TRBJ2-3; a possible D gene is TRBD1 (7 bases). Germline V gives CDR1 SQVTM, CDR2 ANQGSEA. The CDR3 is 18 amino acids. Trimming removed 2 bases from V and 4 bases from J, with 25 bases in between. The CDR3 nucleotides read TGCAGCGTTGAATCGGCTAACCTAGGGCAGGGGGGCTCAGATACGCAGTATTTT. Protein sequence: CSVESANLGQGGSDTQYF.

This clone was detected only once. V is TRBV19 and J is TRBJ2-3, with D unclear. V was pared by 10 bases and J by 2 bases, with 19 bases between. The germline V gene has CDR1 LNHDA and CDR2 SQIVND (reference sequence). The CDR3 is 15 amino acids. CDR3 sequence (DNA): TGTGCCACAACGCAACCAGGTATCCTCACAGATACGCAGTATTTT. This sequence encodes CATTQPGILTDTQYF.

CDR3 region: CASSFPNNEQFF. CDR3 sequence (DNA): TGTGCCAGCAGTTTCCCCAACAATGAGCAGTTCTTC. The chain links TRBV27 to TRBJ2-1, with D hard to call. The CDR3 runs to 12 residues. CDR1 MNHEY and CDR2 SMNVEV come from the germline V gene (reference sequence). V dropped 3 bases and J dropped 5 bases, with 5 bases sitting between them.

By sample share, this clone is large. CDR3 sequence reads: CASSLQGEHSPLHF. CDR3 DNA: TGTGCCAGCAGCCTACAGGGGGAACATTCACCCCTCCACTTT. V and J are TRBV6-4 and TRBJ1-6, with 8 bases that match TRBD1. The CDR3 length is 14 residues. V gave up 6 bases and J gave up 8 bases; unmatched junction bases: 6. Germline V CDR1 and CDR2: MRHNA, SNTAGT.

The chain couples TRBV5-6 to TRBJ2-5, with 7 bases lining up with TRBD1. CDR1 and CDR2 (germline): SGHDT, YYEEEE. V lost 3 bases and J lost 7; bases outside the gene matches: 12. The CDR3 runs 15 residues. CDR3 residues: CASSWDRAAPGTQYF. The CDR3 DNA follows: TGTGCCAGCAGCTGGGACAGAGCGGCTCCGGGGACCCAGTACTTC.

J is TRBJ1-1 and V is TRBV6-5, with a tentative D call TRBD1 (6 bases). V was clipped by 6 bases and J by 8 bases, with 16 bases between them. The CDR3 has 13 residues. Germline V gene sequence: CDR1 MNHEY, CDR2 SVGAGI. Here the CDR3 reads CASSYGQLGEAFF. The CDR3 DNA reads TGTGCCAGCAGCTATGGACAGCTAGGGGAAGCTTTCTTT.

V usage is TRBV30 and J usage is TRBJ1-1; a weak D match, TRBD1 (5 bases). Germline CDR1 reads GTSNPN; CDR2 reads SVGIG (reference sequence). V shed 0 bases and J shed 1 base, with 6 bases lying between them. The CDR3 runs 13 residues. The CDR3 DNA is TGTGCCTGGAGTGTCGGGGGGAACACTGAAGCTTTCTTT. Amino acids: CAWSVGGNTEAFF. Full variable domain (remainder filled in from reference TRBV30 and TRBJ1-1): SQTIHQWPATLVQPVGSPLSLECTVEGTSNPNLYWYRQAAGRGLQLLFYSVGIGQISSEVPQNLSASRPQDRQFILSSKKLLLSDSGFYLCAWSVGGNTEAFFGQGTRLTVV.

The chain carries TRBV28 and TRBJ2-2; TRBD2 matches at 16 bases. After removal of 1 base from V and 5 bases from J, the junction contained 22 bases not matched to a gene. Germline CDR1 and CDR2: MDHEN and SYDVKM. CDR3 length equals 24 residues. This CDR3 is CASSLLARPAGTSGRGISTGELFF. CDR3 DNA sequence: TGTGCCAGCAGTTTATTAGCCAGGCCCGCCGGGACTAGCGGGAGGGGGATTTCTACCGGGGAGCTGTTTTTT. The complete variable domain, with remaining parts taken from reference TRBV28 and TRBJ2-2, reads DVKVTQSSRYLVKRTGEKVFLECVQDMDHENMFWYRQDPGLGLRLIYFSYDVKMKEKGDIPEGYSVSREKKERFSLILESASTNQTSMYLCASSLLARPAGTSGRGISTGELFFGEGSRLTVL.

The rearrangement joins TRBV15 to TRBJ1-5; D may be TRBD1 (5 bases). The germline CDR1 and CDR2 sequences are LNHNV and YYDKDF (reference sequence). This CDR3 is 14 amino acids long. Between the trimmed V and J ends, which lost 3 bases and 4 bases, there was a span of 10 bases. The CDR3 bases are TGTGCCACCAGCAGTAGGGGACTAAATCAGCCCCAGCATTTT. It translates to CATSSRGLNQPQHF.

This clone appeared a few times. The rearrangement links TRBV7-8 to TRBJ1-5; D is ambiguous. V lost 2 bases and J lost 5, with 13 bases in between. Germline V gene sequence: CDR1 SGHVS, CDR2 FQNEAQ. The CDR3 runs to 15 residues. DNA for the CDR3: TGTGCCAGCAGCTTATCCCCGGGGATACATCAGCCCCAGCATTTT. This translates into CASSLSPGIHQPQHF. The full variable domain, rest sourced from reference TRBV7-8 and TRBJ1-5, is GAGVSQSPRYKVAKRGQDVALRCDPISGHVSLFWYQQALGQGPEFLTYFQNEAQLDKSGLPSDRFFAERPEGSVSTLKIQRTQQEDSAVYLCASSLSPGIHQPQHFGDGTRLSIL.

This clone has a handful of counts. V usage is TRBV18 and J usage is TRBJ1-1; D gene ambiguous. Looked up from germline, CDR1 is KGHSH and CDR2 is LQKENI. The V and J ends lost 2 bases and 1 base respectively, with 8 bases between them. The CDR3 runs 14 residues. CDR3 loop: CASSPAAGNTEAFF. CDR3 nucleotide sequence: TGTGCCAGCTCACCAGCGGCGGGGAACACTGAAGCTTTCTTT.

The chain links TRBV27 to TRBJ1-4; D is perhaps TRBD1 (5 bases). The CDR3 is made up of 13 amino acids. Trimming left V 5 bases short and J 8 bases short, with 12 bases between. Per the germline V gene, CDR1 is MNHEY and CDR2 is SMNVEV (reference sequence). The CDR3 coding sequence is TGTGCCAGCAGTGCAGGGTCTCGGGAAAAACTGTTTTTT. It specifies CASSAGSREKLFF.

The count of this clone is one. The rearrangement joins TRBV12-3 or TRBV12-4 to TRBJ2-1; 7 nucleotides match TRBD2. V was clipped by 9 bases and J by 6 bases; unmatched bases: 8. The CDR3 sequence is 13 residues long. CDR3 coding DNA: TGTGCCAGTGGCGGGAGTATGTTCAATGAGCAGTTCTTC. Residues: CASGGSMFNEQFF.

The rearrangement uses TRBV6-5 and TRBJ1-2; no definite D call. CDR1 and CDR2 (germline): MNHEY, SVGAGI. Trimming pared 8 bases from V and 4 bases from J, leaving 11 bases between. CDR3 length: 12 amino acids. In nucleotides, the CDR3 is TGTGCCAGCTTATGGGCGGGCTATGGCTACACCTTC. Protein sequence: CASLWAGYGYTF.

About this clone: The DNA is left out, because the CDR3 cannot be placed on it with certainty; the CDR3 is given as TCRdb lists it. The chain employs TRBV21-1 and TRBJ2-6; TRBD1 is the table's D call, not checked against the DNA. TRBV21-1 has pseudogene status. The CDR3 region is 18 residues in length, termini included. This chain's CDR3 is CASSTRDRVGEGANVLTF.

CDR3 coding DNA: TGTGCCAGTAGTCCCATCCGGGACAGGGTAAGTTTAGGACGGATTGAGCAGTTCTTC. Amino acid sequence: CASSPIRDRVSLGRIEQFF. The rearrangement joins TRBV19 to TRBJ2-1; 9 nucleotides agree with TRBD1. V lost 5 bases and J lost 9; bases outside the gene matches: 23. This CDR3 is 19 amino acids long. CDR1 is LNHDA, CDR2 SQIVND, per germline (reference sequence).

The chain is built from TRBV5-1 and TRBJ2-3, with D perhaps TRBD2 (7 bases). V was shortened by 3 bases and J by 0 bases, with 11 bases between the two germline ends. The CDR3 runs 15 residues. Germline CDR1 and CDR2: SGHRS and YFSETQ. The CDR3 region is CASSSGGRSTDTQYF. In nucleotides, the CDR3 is TGCGCCAGCAGCTCGGGGGGCAGGAGCACAGATACGCAGTATTTT.

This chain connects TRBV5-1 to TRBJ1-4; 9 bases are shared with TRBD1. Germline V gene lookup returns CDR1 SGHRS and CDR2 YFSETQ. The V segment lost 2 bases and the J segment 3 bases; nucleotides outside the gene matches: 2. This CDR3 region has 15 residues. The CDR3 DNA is TGCGCCAGCAGCTTCACAGGGGGCTCTAATGAAAAACTGTTTTTT. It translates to CASSFTGGSNEKLFF.

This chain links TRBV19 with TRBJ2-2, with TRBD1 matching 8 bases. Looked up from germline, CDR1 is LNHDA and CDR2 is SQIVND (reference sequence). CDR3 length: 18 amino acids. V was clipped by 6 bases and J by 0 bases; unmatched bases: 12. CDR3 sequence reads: CASRALTGELANTGELFF. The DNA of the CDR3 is TGTGCCAGTAGAGCCTTGACAGGGGAACTCGCGAACACCGGGGAGCTGTTTTTT.

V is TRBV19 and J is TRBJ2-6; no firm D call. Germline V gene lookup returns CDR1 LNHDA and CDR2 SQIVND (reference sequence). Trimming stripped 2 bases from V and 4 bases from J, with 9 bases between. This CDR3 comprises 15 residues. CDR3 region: CASSIMRLGANVLTF. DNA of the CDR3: TGTGCCAGTAGTATAATGCGATTGGGGGCCAACGTCCTGACTTTC.

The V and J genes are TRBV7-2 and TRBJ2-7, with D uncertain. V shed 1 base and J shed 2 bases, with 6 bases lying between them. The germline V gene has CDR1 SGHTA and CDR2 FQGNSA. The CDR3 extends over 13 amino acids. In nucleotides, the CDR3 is TGTGCCAGCAGCTTAGGGGCCCCCTACGAGCAGTACTTC. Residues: CASSLGAPYEQYF.

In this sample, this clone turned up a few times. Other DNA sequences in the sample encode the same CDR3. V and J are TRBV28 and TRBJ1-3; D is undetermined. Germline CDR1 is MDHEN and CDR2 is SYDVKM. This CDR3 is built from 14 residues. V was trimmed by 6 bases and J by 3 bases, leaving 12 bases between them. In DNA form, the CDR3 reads TGTGCCAGCAGCCTACAAGGAGTTGGAAACACCATATATTTT. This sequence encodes CASSLQGVGNTIYF.

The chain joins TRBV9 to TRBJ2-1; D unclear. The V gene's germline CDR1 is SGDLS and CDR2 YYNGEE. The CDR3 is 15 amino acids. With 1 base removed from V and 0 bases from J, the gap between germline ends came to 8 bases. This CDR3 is CASSVKQNSYNEQFF. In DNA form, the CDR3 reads TGTGCCAGCAGCGTAAAACAGAACTCCTACAATGAGCAGTTCTTC.

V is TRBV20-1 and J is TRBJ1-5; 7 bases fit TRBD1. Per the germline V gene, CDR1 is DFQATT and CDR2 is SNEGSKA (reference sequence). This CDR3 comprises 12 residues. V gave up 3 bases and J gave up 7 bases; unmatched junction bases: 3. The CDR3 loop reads CSASRGPQPQHF. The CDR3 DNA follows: TGCAGTGCTAGTAGGGGGCCCCAGCCCCAGCATTTT.

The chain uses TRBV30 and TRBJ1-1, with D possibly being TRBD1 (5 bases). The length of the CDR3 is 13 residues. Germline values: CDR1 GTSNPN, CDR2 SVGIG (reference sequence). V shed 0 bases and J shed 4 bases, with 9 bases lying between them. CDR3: CAWSVGGSTEAFF. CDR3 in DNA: TGTGCCTGGAGTGTCGGGGGATCCACTGAAGCTTTCTTT.

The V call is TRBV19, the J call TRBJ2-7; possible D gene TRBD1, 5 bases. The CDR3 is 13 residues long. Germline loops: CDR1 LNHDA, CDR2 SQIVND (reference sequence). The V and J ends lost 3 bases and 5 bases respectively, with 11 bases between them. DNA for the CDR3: TGTGCCAGTAGTATTTCAGGGAACGACGAGCAGTACTTC. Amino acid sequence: CASSISGNDEQYF.

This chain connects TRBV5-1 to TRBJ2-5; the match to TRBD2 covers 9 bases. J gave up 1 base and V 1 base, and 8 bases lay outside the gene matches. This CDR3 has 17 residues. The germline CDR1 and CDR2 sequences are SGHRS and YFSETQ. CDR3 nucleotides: TGCGCCAGCAGCTTGCTTATAACTAGCGGGTCCCAAGAGACCCAGTACTTC. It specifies CASSLLITSGSQETQYF.

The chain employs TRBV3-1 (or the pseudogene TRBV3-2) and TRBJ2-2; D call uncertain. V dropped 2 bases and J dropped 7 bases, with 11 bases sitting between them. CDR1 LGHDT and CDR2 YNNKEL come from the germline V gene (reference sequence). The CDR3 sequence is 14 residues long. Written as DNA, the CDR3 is TGTGCCAGCAGCCAAACAAGGTCGGGCGGGGAGCTGTTTTTT. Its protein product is CASSQTRSGGELFF.